This TCR beta chain was recovered during a study of blood T cells in healthy people across ages. Study results and limitations: The study lacked donor CMV status, which possibly confounded expanded clonotype changes. Unsorted PBMCs blocked a conclusive comparison of naive and antigen-experienced cells.

The CDR3 consists of 15 residues. V trimming: 3 bases; J trimming: 6 bases; junction bases outside the gene matches: 8. Per the germline V gene, CDR1 is KGHSH and CDR2 is LQKENI. A second PCR, run for about 7 to 11 cycles, used a sample-barcoded 5' primer plus a J-beta primer mix. In TCRdb, the 5' RACE reads were re-called with MiXCR into one record per CDR3 protein. The sample consists of 630,000 or so distinct CDR3 sequences, about 30% of them appearing once. Healthy Caucasian individuals from Russia aged about 6 to 95 were enrolled as donors. Isolation recovered at least 6 million PBMCs from every sample. This clonotype has more than one count but fewer than ten. No antigen is known for it.

The sample was blood. The source of this sequence is a woman aged 80 or over in good health. This chain connects TRBV18 to TRBJ1-2; 9 positions match TRBD1. CDR3 sequence: CASSPRVDRGDGYTF. DNA for the CDR3: TGTGCCAGCTCACCGCGAGTGGACAGGGGAGATGGCTACACCTTC.